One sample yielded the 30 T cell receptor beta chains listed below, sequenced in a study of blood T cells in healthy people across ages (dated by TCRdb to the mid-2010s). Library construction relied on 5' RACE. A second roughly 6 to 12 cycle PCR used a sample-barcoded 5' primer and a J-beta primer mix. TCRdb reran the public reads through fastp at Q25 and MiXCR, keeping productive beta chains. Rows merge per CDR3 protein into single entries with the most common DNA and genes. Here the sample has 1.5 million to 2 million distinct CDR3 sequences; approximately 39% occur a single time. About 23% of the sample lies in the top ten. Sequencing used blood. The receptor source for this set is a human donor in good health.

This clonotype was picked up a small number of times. The CDR3 bases are TGTGCCAGCAGCAAAGAGGAACGGGGGGTAGGTGGCACTGAAGCTTTCTTT. Translating it yields CASSKEERGVGGTEAFF. The J gene is TRBJ1-1, the V gene TRBV7-2; a possible D gene is TRBD1 (5 bases). CDR1 is SGHTA and CDR2 is FQGNSA in the germline V gene. The CDR3 is 17 amino acids. Trimming pared 5 bases from V and 4 bases from J, leaving 23 bases between.

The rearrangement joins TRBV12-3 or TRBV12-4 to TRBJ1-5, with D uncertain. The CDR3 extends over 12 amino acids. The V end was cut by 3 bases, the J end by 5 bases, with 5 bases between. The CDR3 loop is CASSFLYQPQHF. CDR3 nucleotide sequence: TGTGCCAGCAGTTTTTTATATCAGCCCCAGCATTTT.

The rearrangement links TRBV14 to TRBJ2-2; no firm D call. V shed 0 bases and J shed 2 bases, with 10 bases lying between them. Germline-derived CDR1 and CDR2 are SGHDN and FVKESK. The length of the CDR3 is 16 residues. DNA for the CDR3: TGTGCCAGCAGCCAAGAGATGGGCCAAAACACCGGGGAGCTGTTTTTT. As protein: CASSQEMGQNTGELFF.

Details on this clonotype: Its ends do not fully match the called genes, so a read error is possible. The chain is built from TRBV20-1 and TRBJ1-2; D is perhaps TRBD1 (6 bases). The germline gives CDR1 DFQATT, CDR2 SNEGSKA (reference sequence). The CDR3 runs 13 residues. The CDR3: CSAIDRTNSGYTF. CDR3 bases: TGCAGTGCTATCGACAGGACTAACTCTGGCTACACCTTC.

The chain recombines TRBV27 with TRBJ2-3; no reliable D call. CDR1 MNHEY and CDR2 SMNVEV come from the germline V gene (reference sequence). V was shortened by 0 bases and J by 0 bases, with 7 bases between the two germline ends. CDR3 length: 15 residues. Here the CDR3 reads CASSLSTDSTDTQYF. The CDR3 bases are TGTGCCAGCAGTTTATCCACAGACAGCACAGATACGCAGTATTTT.

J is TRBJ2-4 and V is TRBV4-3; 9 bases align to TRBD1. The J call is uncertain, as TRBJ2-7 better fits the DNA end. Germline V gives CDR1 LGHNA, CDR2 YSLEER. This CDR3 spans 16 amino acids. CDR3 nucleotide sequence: TGCGCCAGCAGCCAAGAATGGCGACAGGGGGGGTACGAGCAGTACTTC. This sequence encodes CASSQEWRQGGYEQYF.

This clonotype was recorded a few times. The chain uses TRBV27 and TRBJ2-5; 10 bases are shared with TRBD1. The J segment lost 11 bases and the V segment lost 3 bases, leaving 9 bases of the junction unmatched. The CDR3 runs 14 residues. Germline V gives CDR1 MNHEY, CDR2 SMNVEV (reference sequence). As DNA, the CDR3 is TGTGCCAGCAGTTTTGGACAGGGGGGTGGTGAGCAGTACTTC. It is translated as CASSFGQGGGEQYF.

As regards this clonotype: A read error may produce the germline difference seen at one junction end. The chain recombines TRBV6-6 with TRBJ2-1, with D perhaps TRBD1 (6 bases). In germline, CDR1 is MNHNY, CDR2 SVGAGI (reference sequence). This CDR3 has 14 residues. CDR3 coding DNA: TGCGCCAGCAGTCCCGGGACATTTTGCGATGAGCAGTTCTTC. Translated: CASSPGTFCDEQFF.

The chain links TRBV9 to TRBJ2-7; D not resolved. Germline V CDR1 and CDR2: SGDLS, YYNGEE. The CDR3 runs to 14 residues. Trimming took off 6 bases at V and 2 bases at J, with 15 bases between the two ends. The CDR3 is CASTSGDLPYEQYF. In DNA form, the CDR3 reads TGTGCCAGCACCTCTGGGGATCTCCCCTACGAGCAGTACTTC.

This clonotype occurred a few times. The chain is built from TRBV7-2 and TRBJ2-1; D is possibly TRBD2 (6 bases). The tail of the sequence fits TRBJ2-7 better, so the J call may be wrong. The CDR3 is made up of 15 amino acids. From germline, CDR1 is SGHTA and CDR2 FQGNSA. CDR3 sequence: CASSLFGGPYNEQYF. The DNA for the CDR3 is TGTGCCAGCAGCTTATTCGGGGGACCCTACAATGAGCAGTACTTC.

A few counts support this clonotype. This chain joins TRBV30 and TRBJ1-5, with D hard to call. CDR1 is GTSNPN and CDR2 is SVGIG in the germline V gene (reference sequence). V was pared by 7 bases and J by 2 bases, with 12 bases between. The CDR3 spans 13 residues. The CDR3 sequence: CALQRNGNQPQHF. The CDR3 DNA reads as TGTGCCTTACAGAGGAACGGCAATCAGCCCCAGCATTTT.

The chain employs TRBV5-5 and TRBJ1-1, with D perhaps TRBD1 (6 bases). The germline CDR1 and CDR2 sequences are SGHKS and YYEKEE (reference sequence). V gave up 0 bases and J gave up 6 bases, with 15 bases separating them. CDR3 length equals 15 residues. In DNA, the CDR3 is TGTGCCAGCAGCTTGGGTGGACAGTCAAGGCCTGAAGCTTTCTTT. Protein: CASSLGGQSRPEAFF. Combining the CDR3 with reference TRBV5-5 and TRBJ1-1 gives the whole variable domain DAGVTQSPTHLIKTRGQQVTLRCSPISGHKSVSWYQQVLGQGPQFIFQYYEKEERGRGNFPDRFSARQFPNYSSELNVNALLLGDSALYLCASSLGGQSRPEAFFGQGTRLTVV.

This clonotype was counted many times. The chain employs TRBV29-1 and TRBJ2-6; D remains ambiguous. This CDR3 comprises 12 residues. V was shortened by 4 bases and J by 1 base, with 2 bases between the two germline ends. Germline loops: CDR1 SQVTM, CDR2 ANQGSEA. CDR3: CSVVSGANVLTF. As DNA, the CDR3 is TGCAGCGTTGTGTCTGGGGCCAACGTCCTGACTTTC.

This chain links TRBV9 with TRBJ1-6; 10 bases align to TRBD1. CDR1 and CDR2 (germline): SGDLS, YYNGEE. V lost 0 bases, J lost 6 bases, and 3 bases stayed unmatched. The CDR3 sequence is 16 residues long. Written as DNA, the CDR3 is TGTGCCAGCAGCGTAGGGACAGGGGGGTTTAATTCACCCCTCCACTTT. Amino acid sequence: CASSVGTGGFNSPLHF.

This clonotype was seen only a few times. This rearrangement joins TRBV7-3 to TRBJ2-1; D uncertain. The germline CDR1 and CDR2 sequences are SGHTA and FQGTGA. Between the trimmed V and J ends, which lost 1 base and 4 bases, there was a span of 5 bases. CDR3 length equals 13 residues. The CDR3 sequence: CASSLNNYNEQFF. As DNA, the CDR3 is TGTGCCAGCAGCTTAAATAATTACAATGAGCAGTTCTTC. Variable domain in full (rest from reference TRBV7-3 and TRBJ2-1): GAGVSQTPSNKVTEKGKYVELRCDPISGHTALYWYRQSLGQGPEFLIYFQGTGAADDSGLPNDRFFAVRPEGSVSTLKIQRTERGDSAVYLCASSLNNYNEQFFGPGTRLTVL.

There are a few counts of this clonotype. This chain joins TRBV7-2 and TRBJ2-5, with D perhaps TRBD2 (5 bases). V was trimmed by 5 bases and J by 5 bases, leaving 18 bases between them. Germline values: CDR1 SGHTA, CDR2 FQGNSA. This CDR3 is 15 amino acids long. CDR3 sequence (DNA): TGTGCCAGCAGCCAGCACGAGGGCCGAGACGAGACCCAGTACTTC. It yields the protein CASSQHEGRDETQYF.

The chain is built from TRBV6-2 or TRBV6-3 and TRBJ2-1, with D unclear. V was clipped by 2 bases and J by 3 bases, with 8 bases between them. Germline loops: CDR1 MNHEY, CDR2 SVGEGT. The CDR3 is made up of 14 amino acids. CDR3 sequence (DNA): TGTGCCAGCAGTTACGACACCTACTACAATGAGCAGTTCTTC. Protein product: CASSYDTYYNEQFF.

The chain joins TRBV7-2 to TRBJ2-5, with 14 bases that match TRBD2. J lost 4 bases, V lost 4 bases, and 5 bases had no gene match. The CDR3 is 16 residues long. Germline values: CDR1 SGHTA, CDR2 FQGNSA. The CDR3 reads CASSWAGTSGGETQYF. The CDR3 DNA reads TGTGCCAGCAGCTGGGCCGGGACTAGCGGGGGAGAGACCCAGTACTTC.

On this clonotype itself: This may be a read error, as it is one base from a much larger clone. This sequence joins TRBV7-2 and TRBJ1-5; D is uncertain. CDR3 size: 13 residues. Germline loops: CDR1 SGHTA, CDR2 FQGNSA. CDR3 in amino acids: CAGSSDRHQPQHF. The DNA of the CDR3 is TGTGCCGGCAGCTCCGATAGGCATCAGCCCCAGCATTTT.

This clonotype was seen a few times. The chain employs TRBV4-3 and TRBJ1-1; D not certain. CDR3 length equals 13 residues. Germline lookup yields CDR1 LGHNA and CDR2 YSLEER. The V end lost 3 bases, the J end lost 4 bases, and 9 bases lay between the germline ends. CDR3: CASSQIRGTEAFF. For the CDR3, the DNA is TGCGCCAGCAGCCAGATACGGGGCACTGAAGCTTTCTTT.

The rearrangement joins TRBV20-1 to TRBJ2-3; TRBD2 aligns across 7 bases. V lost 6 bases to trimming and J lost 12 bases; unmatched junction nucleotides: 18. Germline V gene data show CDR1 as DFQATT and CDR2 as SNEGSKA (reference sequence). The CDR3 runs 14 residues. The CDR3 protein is CSAHEASGSETQYF. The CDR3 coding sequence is TGCAGTGCCCACGAGGCTAGCGGATCAGAGACCCAGTATTTT.

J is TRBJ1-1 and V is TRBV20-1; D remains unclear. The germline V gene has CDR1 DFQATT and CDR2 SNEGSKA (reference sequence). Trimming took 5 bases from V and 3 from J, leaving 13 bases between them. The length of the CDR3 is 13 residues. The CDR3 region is CSAGIREDTEAFF. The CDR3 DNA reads TGCAGTGCTGGAATTAGGGAGGACACTGAAGCTTTCTTT.

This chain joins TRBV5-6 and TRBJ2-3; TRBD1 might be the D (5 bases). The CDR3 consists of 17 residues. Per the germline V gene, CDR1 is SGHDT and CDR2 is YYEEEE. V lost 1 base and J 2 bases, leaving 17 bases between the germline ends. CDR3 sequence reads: CASSLYGAEQHTDTQYF. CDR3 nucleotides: TGTGCCAGCAGCTTGTATGGGGCGGAACAGCACACAGATACGCAGTATTTT.

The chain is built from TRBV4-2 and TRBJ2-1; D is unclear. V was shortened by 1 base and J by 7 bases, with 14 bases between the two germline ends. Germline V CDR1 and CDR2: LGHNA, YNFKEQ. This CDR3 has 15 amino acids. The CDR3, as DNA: TGTGCCAGCAGCCAAGGACCCTCGTATGATAATGAGCAGTTCTTC. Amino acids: CASSQGPSYDNEQFF.

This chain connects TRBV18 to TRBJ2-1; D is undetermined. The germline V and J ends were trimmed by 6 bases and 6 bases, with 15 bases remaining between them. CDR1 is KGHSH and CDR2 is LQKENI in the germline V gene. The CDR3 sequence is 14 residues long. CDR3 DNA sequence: TGTGCCAGCTCCCCATTAATGGTCTCCAATGAGCAGTTCTTC. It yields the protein CASSPLMVSNEQFF.

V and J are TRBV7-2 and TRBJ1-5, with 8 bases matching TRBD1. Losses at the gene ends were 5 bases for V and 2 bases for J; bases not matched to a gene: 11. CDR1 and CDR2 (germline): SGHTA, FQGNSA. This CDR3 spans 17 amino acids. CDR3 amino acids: CASSGSAGGRGNQPQHF. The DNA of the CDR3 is TGTGCCAGCAGCGGAAGCGCAGGGGGCCGGGGCAATCAGCCCCAGCATTTT.

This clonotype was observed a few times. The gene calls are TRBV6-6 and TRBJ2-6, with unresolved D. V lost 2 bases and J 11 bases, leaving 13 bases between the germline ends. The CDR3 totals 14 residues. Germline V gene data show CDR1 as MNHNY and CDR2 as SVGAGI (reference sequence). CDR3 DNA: TGTGCCAGCAGTTACGAAGGGAATCGGGACGTCCTGACTTTC. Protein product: CASSYEGNRDVLTF.

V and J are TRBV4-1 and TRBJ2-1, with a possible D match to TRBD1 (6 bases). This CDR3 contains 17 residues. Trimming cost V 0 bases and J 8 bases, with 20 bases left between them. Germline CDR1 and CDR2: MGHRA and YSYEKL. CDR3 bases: TGCGCCAGCAGCCAAGATGGGGGCCTAGGGCTATGCGATGAGCAGTTCTTC. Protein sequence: CASSQDGGLGLCDEQFF.

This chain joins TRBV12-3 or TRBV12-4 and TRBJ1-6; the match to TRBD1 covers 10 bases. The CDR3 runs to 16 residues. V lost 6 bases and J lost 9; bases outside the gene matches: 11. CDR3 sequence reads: CASSLGGGQGTSPLHF. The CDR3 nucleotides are TGTGCCAGCAGCCTGGGGGGGGGACAGGGGACTTCACCCCTCCACTTT.

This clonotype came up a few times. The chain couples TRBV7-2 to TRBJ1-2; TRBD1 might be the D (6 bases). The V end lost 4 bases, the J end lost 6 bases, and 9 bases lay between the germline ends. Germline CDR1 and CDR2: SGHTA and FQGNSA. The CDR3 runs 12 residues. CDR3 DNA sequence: TGTGCCAGCAGCTCCTACAGGGATGGCTACACCTTC. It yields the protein CASSSYRDGYTF.